This record covers a single T cell receptor beta chain. This clonotype turned up a few times. Its antigen target is currently unknown. No base quality information exists; no much larger clone differs at one position. From cysteine to phenylalanine, the CDR3 is 17 amino acids long. The retained sequence is limited to the CDR3, 51 bases, with the frame set at the first base. Relative to germline, V is missing 4 bases and J is missing 3 bases, with 9 bases of the junction outside any gene match. From a lookup of the germline V gene (reference sequence), CDR1 and CDR2 are DFQATT and SNEGSKA. This specimen comes from a study of T-cell reconstitution after alpha-beta-depleted transplantation in children (dated by TCRdb to 2016 to 2018). Regarding the study in general: T-cell immune reconstitution after TCRalphabeta/CD19-depleted allogeneic hematopoietic cell transplantation in children was quantitatively tracked in the study by means of TCR repertoire profiling. Here is what the overall study found, with its caveats: The apparently early recovery of alphabetaT-cell counts about two months after transplant reportedly depended on only several hundred rapidly expanded clones that came from non-depleted graft cells. In some patients, the high TCRbeta diversity seen at day 60 was put down to recipient T cells and intrathymic progenitors that had survived conditioning. The frequencies of hyperexpanded clones fell over the following months, and after one year, T-cell counts and TCRbeta diversity were mostly attributed to newly produced T cells.

The method behind the library was PCR. The sequencer listed for this sample is Illumina HiSeq 2500. Molecular barcoding was employed in the preparation of TCR libraries, with unique molecular identifiers being used to normalize TCRbeta repertoire quantification. TCRdb ran its own pipeline on the public reads, namely fastp trimming at Q25 and MiXCR clone calling, and kept in-frame beta chains. CDR3 protein duplicates are merged, each entry listing the most common genes and DNA. The sample contains 130,000 to 150,000 distinct CDR3 sequences, around 9% of them found a single time. 15% to 20% of the sample is taken by the ten largest. The treatment or condition label of this sample denotes: allogeneic hematopoietic cell transplantation with graft depleted of TCRalphabeta T cells and CD19 B cells. TCRalphabeta/CD19-depleted allogeneic hematopoietic cell grafts were given to the transplant recipients, all of whom were children.

The sequence was obtained from a female patient aged 2 to 10 who had a stem cell transplant for congenital amegakaryocytic thrombocytopenia, so the T cells may come from the graft donor. The chain joins TRBV20-1 to TRBJ2-3, and 14 junction bases match TRBD2. Sequences were derived from PBMCs, mostly from graft donor cells, sampled 180 days after TCRalphabeta/CD19-depleted stem cell transplant. The CDR3 reads CSAKPLGTSGRTDTQYF. At the DNA level, the sequence is TGCAGTGCTAAACCCCTGGGGACTAGCGGGAGAACAGATACGCAGTATTTT.